This T cell receptor (beta chain) was recorded in a study of tumor-infiltrating lymphocytes in glioblastoma multiforme (dated by TCRdb to between 2016 and 2019). For the study in its entirety: The study tested whether intratumoral genomic heterogeneity fosters TIL diversity by jointly investigating somatic mutations, TIL diversity and immune response activity. The paper as a whole reports these results and caveats: Because T cells carry unequal numbers of TCR transcripts, RNA-based TCR sequencing may distort clone frequencies. Generalizability was limited because only one glioblastoma patient was included in the TCR and somatic mutation analysis. The authors noted that sorting T cells into functional subsets, which was not done in this study, would be a future improvement.

In regard to this clonotype: The antigen this receptor binds is unknown. Base qualities are not provided; no much larger clone lies one nucleotide away.

Reading from cysteine to phenylalanine, the CDR3 counts 16 amino acids. Just the 48-base CDR3 DNA is kept, in frame starting at base 1. Germline trimming amounts to 3 bases on V and 5 bases on J, with 7 as the count of junction bases outside the gene matches. From the germline V gene (reference sequence), CDR1 is SEHNR and CDR2 is FQNEAQ. TCRB libraries were built from RNA via three nested multiplex PCR rounds using a modified ARM-PCR protocol with multiple V-beta primers and a C-beta primer. TCRB-specific cDNA was synthesized from roughly 0.5 ug total RNA with ProtoScript II Reverse Transcriptase and a C-beta primer. The description of the TCRB libraries did not include any unique molecular identifiers. In the third PCR, barcodes and adapters were added over about 24 cycles with Deep VentR (exo-) polymerase, after which 250-500 bp bands were gel purified. TCRB libraries were sequenced on an Illumina HiSeq 2500 with 250 bp paired-end reads. As for the authors' bioinformatics: The reads were cleaned with Trimmomatic, merged with FLASH and assigned V, D and J segments with MiGEC before being analyzed in VDJtools. The Shannon-Wiener diversity index, calculated using VDJtools, was used to quantify repertoire diversity. The public reads were quality trimmed at Q25 with fastp and then assembled into clones with MiXCR by TCRdb, keeping productive beta chains. Merged by CDR3 protein, the rows form single entries marked with the most common genes and DNA. Here the V and J calls rest on TCRdb's processing, not on the authors' analysis. This sample gives 15,000 to 20,000 distinct CDR3 sequences in total; 55% to 75% of them show up just once. The ten top clones hold approximately 20% of the sample.

Total RNA was isolated from peripheral blood mononuclear cells with TRIzol reagent and was purified using the RNeasy kit. Every RNA sample had an OD 260/280 ratio above 1.9 and an RNA integrity number above 6.5. Here the chain combines TRBV7-9 and TRBJ2-5, with 12 central nucleotides matching TRBD2. Sequencing used peripheral blood. This TCR derives from a male donor with glioblastoma. The nucleotides read TGTGCCAGCAGCTTCAGCGGACTAGCGGGATCGGAGACCCAGTACTTC. Its translation is CASSFSGLAGSETQYF.